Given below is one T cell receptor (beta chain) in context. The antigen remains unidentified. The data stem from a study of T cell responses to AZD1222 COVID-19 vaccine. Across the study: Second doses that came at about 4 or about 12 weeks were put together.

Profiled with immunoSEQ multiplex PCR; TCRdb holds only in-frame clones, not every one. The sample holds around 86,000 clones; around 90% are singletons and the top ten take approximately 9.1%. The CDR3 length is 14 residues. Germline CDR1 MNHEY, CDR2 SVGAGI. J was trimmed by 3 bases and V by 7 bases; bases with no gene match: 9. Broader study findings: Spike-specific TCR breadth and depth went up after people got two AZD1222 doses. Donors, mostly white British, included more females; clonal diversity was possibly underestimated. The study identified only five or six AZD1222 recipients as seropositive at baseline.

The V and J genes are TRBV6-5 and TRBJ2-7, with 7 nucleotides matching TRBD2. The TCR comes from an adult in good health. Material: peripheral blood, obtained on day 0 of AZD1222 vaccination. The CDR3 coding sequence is TGTGCCAGCACCCAACCCGGGGGGAGCTACGAGCAGTACTTC. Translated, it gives CASTQPGGSYEQYF.